The 18 T cell receptor beta chains below all came from one sample that was sequenced in a study of siplizumab effects on memory and regulatory T cells. The repertoire was sequenced with immunoSEQ multiplex PCR; TCRdb's copy has only in-frame clones and lacks some. Found here are about 100,000 clones, around 90% of them singletons; the top ten hold roughly 2.6%. Sequencing input: CD4+ T cells sorted from blood. All receptors derive from a human donor in good health. Some clones in this sample may be carry-over from other donors' samples.

The chain links TRBV7-9 to TRBJ1-2; 7 nucleotides match TRBD1. The germline CDR1 and CDR2 sequences are SEHNR and FQNEAQ (reference sequence). CDR3 length: 15 residues. The V segment lost 2 bases and the J segment 3 bases; nucleotides outside the gene matches: 6. This CDR3 reads CASSLKGGSDYGYTF. The CDR3 DNA sequence: TGTGCCAGCAGCTTAAAAGGGGGCTCTGACTATGGCTACACCTTC.

The chain is built from TRBV2 and TRBJ2-1; D may be TRBD2 (5 bases). CDR1 is SNHLY, CDR2 FYNNEI, per germline. V shed 7 bases and J shed 0 bases, with 16 bases lying between them. The CDR3 runs 16 residues. CDR3 amino acids: CASTPERLSSYNEQFF. The CDR3 coding sequence is TGTGCCAGCACCCCGGAGCGGCTGAGCTCCTACAATGAGCAGTTCTTC.

This clone was seen only once. The chain employs TRBV7-9 and TRBJ2-6; TRBD1 matches 8 bases. CDR3 length: 17 residues. CDR1 is SEHNR and CDR2 is FQNEAQ in the germline V gene (reference sequence). With V trimmed by 5 bases and J by 1 base, 7 bases remained unmatched. As DNA, the CDR3 is TGTGCCAGCAGCGATGCGTGGACAGGGTCTGGGGCCAACGTCCTGACTTTC. The encoded protein is CASSDAWTGSGANVLTF.

The V and J genes are TRBV28 and TRBJ2-3; 7 nucleotides agree with TRBD2. The V gene end was trimmed by 1 base and the J gene end by 0 bases; junction bases not matched to a gene: 7. The CDR3 runs 17 residues. Germline CDR1 is MDHEN and CDR2 is SYDVKM. This CDR3 is CASSLSPGGLSTDTQYF. CDR3 DNA: TGTGCCAGCAGTTTATCGCCGGGGGGACTCAGCACAGATACGCAGTATTTT.

The chain uses TRBV9 and TRBJ1-3; D is possibly TRBD1 (5 bases). The CDR3 runs 15 residues. The germline V and J ends were trimmed by 0 bases and 0 bases, with 7 bases remaining between them. The germline V gene encodes CDR1 SGDLS and CDR2 YYNGEE. The CDR3 region is CASSVVGGSGNTIYF. In nucleotides, the CDR3 is TGTGCCAGCAGCGTAGTCGGGGGCTCTGGAAACACCATATATTTT.

For the CDR3, the DNA is TGTGCCAGCAGTTATCTTAGGACAGGGGGTTACTACGAGCAGTACTTC. Protein product: CASSYLRTGGYYEQYF. J is TRBJ2-5 and V is TRBV6-6; 10 bases match TRBD1. The J call is in doubt because the DNA end fits TRBJ2-7 better. This CDR3 region has 16 residues. Germline V gene sequence: CDR1 MNHNY, CDR2 SVGAGI (reference sequence).

CDR3 nucleotide sequence: TGTGCCAGCAGCGCTTTCACTGAAGCTTTCTTT. It specifies CASSAFTEAFF. This chain joins TRBV7-8 and TRBJ1-1; D gene uncertain. This CDR3 has 11 amino acids. Trimming cost V 5 bases and J 4 bases, with 5 bases left between them. The germline V gene has CDR1 SGHVS and CDR2 FQNEAQ.

This chain uses TRBV5-1 with TRBJ2-3; the D is unclear. V shed 4 bases and J shed 3 bases, with 12 bases lying between them. The CDR3 is 14 amino acids. CDR1 and CDR2 (germline): SGHRS, YFSETQ. The CDR3 region has the DNA TGCGCCAGCAGCCCACCTTCAGGTACAGATACGCAGTATTTT. This sequence encodes CASSPPSGTDTQYF.

This clone appeared a single time. This sequence joins TRBV2 and TRBJ2-5; D not resolved. This CDR3 has 10 amino acids. Trimming shortened V by 6 bases and J by 5 bases, and 4 bases separated the two germline ends. Germline values: CDR1 SNHLY, CDR2 FYNNEI. The CDR3 spells CASRRETQYF. Here the CDR3 DNA reads TGTGCCAGCAGACGGGAGACCCAGTACTTC.

The CDR3 loop reads CASSISGQSEKLFF. CDR3 sequence (DNA): TGTGCCAGTAGTATCTCGGGACAGAGCGAAAAACTGTTTTTT. This chain connects TRBV19 to TRBJ1-4, with TRBD1 identical over 7 bases. V gave up 3 bases and J gave up 8 bases; unmatched junction bases: 6. This CDR3 contains 14 residues. The germline CDR1 and CDR2 sequences are LNHDA and SQIVND (reference sequence).

The CDR3 region has the DNA TGTGCCAGTAGTTTAAGGGCCTCCAGACTCTATAGCAATCAGCCCCAGCATTTT. The encoded protein is CASSLRASRLYSNQPQHF. This rearrangement joins TRBV19 to TRBJ1-5; D is ambiguous. The V end lost 5 bases, the J end lost 0 bases, and 20 bases lay between the germline ends. From germline, CDR1 is LNHDA and CDR2 SQIVND (reference sequence). The CDR3 totals 18 residues.

The chain uses TRBV29-1 and TRBJ1-2; tentatively, D is TRBD1 (6 bases). Trimming took off 7 bases at V and 4 bases at J, with 13 bases between the two ends. From germline, CDR1 is SQVTM and CDR2 ANQGSEA. This CDR3 comprises 12 residues. The CDR3 nucleotides read TGCAGCGGGAAACAGGGCCCCTATGGCTACACCTTC. Its protein product is CSGKQGPYGYTF.

In this sample, this clone turned up once. This chain links TRBV18 with TRBJ2-6, with no clear D. V shed 3 bases and J shed 2 bases, with 14 bases lying between them. Germline V gene lookup returns CDR1 KGHSH and CDR2 LQKENI. The CDR3 runs to 17 residues. CDR3 amino acids: CASSPFSYGAGANVLTF. CDR3 DNA sequence: TGTGCCAGCTCACCGTTTAGTTATGGGGCTGGGGCCAACGTCCTGACTTTC.

This chain joins TRBV5-1 and TRBJ2-1; TRBD2 matches 7 bases. J was trimmed by 7 bases and V by 6 bases; bases with no gene match: 16. The germline CDR1 and CDR2 sequences are SGHRS and YFSETQ. The CDR3 is 16 residues long. The CDR3: CASIKASGGVDNEQFF. The CDR3 bases are TGCGCCAGCATAAAGGCGTCGGGAGGAGTTGATAATGAGCAGTTCTTC.

The CDR3 nucleotides read TGCGCCAGCAGCTTGGGGCGGCTAGGCACAGATACGCAGTATTTT. The encoded protein is CASSLGRLGTDTQYF. This chain connects TRBV5-1 to TRBJ2-3; D not resolved. CDR3 size: 15 residues. The germline CDR1 and CDR2 sequences are SGHRS and YFSETQ. The V end lost 0 bases, the J end lost 1 base, and 9 bases lay between the germline ends.

The V call is TRBV19, the J call TRBJ2-7, with a tentative D call TRBD2 (5 bases). CDR3 length: 12 amino acids. With 4 bases removed from V and 7 bases from J, the gap between germline ends came to 11 bases. CDR1 and CDR2 from the germline V gene are LNHDA and SQIVND (reference sequence). The CDR3: CASSSFRGEQYF. The CDR3 DNA reads TGTGCCAGTAGTAGCTTTAGAGGGGAGCAGTACTTC.

The J gene is TRBJ2-7, the V gene TRBV28, with D perhaps TRBD1 (6 bases). The CDR3 runs to 11 residues. With 6 bases removed from V and 3 bases from J, the gap between germline ends came to 6 bases. CDR1 and CDR2 from the germline V gene are MDHEN and SYDVKM. DNA for the CDR3: TGTGCCAGCAGAGGGGGCTACGAGCAGTACTTC. Translating gives CASRGGYEQYF.

The V gene is TRBV2, the J gene TRBJ1-2; D is uncertain. V lost 3 bases and J 3 bases, leaving 8 bases between the germline ends. In germline, CDR1 is SNHLY, CDR2 FYNNEI. The CDR3 totals 13 residues. Here the CDR3 reads CASSESADYGYTF. CDR3 DNA sequence: TGTGCCAGCAGTGAGTCAGCTGACTATGGCTACACCTTC.